This record covers a single T cell receptor beta chain. Its target is unknown. The source of the sample is a study of cytomegalovirus exposure and HLA in healthy donors. General study points: Excluded: some indistinguishable V segments such as TRBV6-2 and TRBV6-3. Later, TCR association rates were found to vary by HLA locus, highest for DRB1 and lowest for HLA-C. Reported findings show TCR beta sequences accurately forecast HLA-A and HLA-B alleles in most subjects. As a later analysis revealed, most CMV-associated TCR beta chains appeared HLA-restricted.

Germline V gene sequence: CDR1 SQVTM, CDR2 ANQGSEA. The CDR3 spans 17 residues. V lost 4 bases to trimming and J lost 2 bases; unmatched junction nucleotides: 13. PCR employed 60 Vbeta and 13 Jbeta primers. The method was immunoSEQ multiplex PCR; TCRdb's version includes in-frame clones alone and lacks a portion of them. This table holds about 81,000 clones, 70% to 80% found once. This clonotype was sampled from a man in his forties or fifties in good health and CMV-seropositive. The chain joins TRBV29-1 to TRBJ2-7, with 11 bases matching TRBD2. The sequencing sample was made of PBMCs. CDR3 in DNA: TGCAGCGTTGCGGGCACGGGACTAGCGGAGTGGACCTACGAGCAGTACTTC. Translated, it gives CSVAGTGLAEWTYEQYF.